These 29 T cell receptor beta chains were all obtained from the same sample, sequenced in a study of metastatic and nonmetastatic thyroid tumors. All patients reached thyroid surgery having received no treatment beforehand. TCRdb reanalyzed the PCR reads with MiXCR. The table lists about 13,000 clones, 20% to 25% of them singletons, with just over 3.5% in the top ten. Sequencing was done on a sample of blood. Source of these receptors: a female donor with papillary thyroid cancer or a benign thyroid nodule (not recorded which). Some clones in this sample may be carry-over from other donors' samples.

In this sample, this clone turned up many times. The chain joins TRBV4-2 to TRBJ1-5; 7 bases map to TRBD1. This CDR3 contains 16 residues. The ends lost 0 bases at V and 3 bases at J; junction bases unmatched: 5. Per germline, CDR1 LGHNA and CDR2 YNFKEQ. CDR3: CASSQEPGGANQPQHF. The CDR3 DNA follows: TGTGCCAGCAGCCAAGAGCCAGGGGGAGCCAATCAGCCCCAGCATTTT.

This clone was seen many times. The chain links TRBV3-1 to TRBJ2-7, with D perhaps TRBD2 (5 bases). V dropped 1 base and J dropped 2 bases, with 12 bases sitting between them. This CDR3 comprises 15 residues. Germline loops: CDR1 LGHDT, CDR2 YNNKEL (reference sequence). The CDR3, as DNA: TGTGCCAGCAGCCAAGGGACTGCTCCCGCCTACGAGCAGTACTTC. It codes for CASSQGTAPAYEQYF.

The chain links TRBV2 to TRBJ1-2; D gene uncertain. V lost 6 bases and J lost 8, with 7 bases in between. This CDR3 has 10 residues. Per the germline V gene, CDR1 is SNHLY and CDR2 is FYNNEI. DNA of the CDR3: TGTGCCAGCAGGGTAGAGGGCTACACCTTC. Protein product: CASRVEGYTF.

This clone was seen at least ten times. The chain carries TRBV5-8 and TRBJ2-1; TRBD1 might be the D (6 bases). CDR1 is SGHTS, CDR2 YDEGEE, per germline. V gave up 3 bases and J gave up 4 bases, with 14 bases separating them. There are 15 residues in the CDR3. CDR3 in amino acids: CASSSRQGNYNEQFF. CDR3 DNA sequence: TGTGCCAGCAGCTCTCGCCAGGGGAATTACAATGAGCAGTTCTTC.

The gene calls are TRBV5-1 and TRBJ1-1; TRBD1 matches at 7 bases. The CDR3 has 17 residues. The germline gives CDR1 SGHRS, CDR2 YFSETQ. V was clipped by 0 bases and J by 0 bases; unmatched bases: 8. CDR3 region: CASSLGRGTLMNTEAFF. In DNA form, the CDR3 reads TGCGCCAGCAGCTTGGGCAGGGGGACTTTAATGAACACTGAAGCTTTCTTT.

The gene calls are TRBV6-2 or TRBV6-3 and TRBJ2-1, with D possibly matching TRBD1 (7 bases). Per the germline V gene, CDR1 is MNHEY and CDR2 is SVGEGT. Trimming cost V 5 bases and J 1 base, with 36 bases left between them. There are 23 residues in the CDR3. CDR3 amino acids: CASSLSWTGLELLGRSSYNEQFF. The CDR3 bases are TGTGCCAGCAGTCTGTCGTGGACAGGACTGGAGCTGCTGGGGAGGTCATCCTACAATGAGCAGTTCTTC.

Many counts were recorded for this clone. The rearrangement uses TRBV9 and TRBJ2-5; a weak D match, TRBD2 (5 bases). Germline V gene sequence: CDR1 SGDLS, CDR2 YYNGEE. V lost 3 bases and J 5 bases, leaving 11 bases between the germline ends. The CDR3 loop spans 13 amino acids. The CDR3 nucleotides are TGTGCCAGCAGCGCTCAGGAGGTGGAGACCCAGTACTTC. Its translation: CASSAQEVETQYF.

This clone has a count of ten or more. The chain joins TRBV30 to TRBJ2-5, with 7 bases that match TRBD1. Germline-derived CDR1 and CDR2 are GTSNPN and SVGIG (reference sequence). This CDR3 comprises 12 residues. V trimming: 5 bases; J trimming: 7 bases; junction bases outside the gene matches: 7. CDR3 region: CAWEGQPGTQYF. The CDR3 coding sequence is TGTGCCTGGGAGGGACAGCCAGGGACCCAGTACTTC.

Comment on this clone: The conserved phenylalanine or tryptophan is not found at the CDR3 terminus, so this likely reflects a read error. This chain links TRBV28 with TRBJ1-2; D remains ambiguous. The CDR3 length is 13 residues. Germline loops: CDR1 MDHEN, CDR2 SYDVKM. The ends were cut back, 6 bases at V and 3 bases at J, with 11 bases in the middle. For the CDR3, the DNA is TGTGCCAGCAGGTTACCGGTGGACTATGGCTACACCGTC. The encoded protein is CASRLPVDYGYTV.

This clone is termed medium-sized. For the CDR3, the DNA is TGCAGTGCTAGAGTAGGCGGCGACGGTGGCTACACCTTC. It translates to CSARVGGDGGYTF. This sequence joins TRBV20-1 and TRBJ1-2; D is unresolved. The CDR3 runs to 13 residues. Trimming removed 1 base at V and 7 bases at J, with 13 bases between. Germline V CDR1 and CDR2: DFQATT, SNEGSKA (reference sequence).

As for this clone: Germline is not matched at one junction end, which may reflect a read error. The chain combines TRBV11-2 with TRBJ2-2; D is unclear. Per germline, CDR1 SGHAT and CDR2 FQNNGV. This CDR3 has 11 amino acids. In DNA form, the CDR3 reads TGTGCCAGCAGCTTTACCTGGGATCTGTTTTTT. Encoded protein: CASSFTWDLFF.

This clone was observed at least ten times. V usage is TRBV27 and J usage is TRBJ2-3; 9 positions match TRBD1. From germline, CDR1 is MNHEY and CDR2 SMNVEV (reference sequence). V lost 5 bases to trimming and J lost 4 bases; unmatched junction nucleotides: 7. CDR3 size: 15 residues. The CDR3 sequence is CASSGDRELADTQYF. In DNA form, the CDR3 reads TGTGCCAGCAGTGGGGACAGGGAATTAGCAGATACGCAGTATTTT.

V usage is TRBV6-1 and J usage is TRBJ2-3, with unresolved D. Trimming removed 0 bases from V and 1 base from J, with 11 bases in between. The CDR3 sequence is 16 residues long. From germline, CDR1 is MNHNS and CDR2 SASEGT. CDR3 coding DNA: TGTGCCAGCAGTGAAGCGCAAGGGTGGGGCACAGATACGCAGTATTTT. It specifies CASSEAQGWGTDTQYF.

Ten or more counts support this clone. The rearrangement uses TRBV2 and TRBJ2-5; possible D gene TRBD1, 6 bases. The V end was cut by 4 bases, the J end by 4 bases, with 16 bases between. Per the germline V gene, CDR1 is SNHLY and CDR2 is FYNNEI. The CDR3 runs 15 residues. The DNA for the CDR3 is TGTGCCAGCAGTGCATTGTGGGGGCCTGTAGAGACCCAGTACTTC. Translating gives CASSALWGPVETQYF.

In this sample, this clone turned up a few times. The chain is built from TRBV20-1 and TRBJ2-7, with 10 bases fitting TRBD2. The J segment lost 3 bases and the V segment lost 2 bases, leaving 4 bases of the junction unmatched. The CDR3 extends over 14 amino acids. CDR1 and CDR2 (germline): DFQATT, SNEGSKA (reference sequence). Here the CDR3 reads CSARTGTSDYEQYF. DNA of the CDR3: TGCAGTGCTAGAACCGGGACTAGCGACTACGAGCAGTACTTC.

The chain uses TRBV28 and TRBJ1-1; no firm D call. Germline values: CDR1 MDHEN, CDR2 SYDVKM. The CDR3 covers 12 residues. The V and J ends lost 7 bases and 6 bases respectively, with 12 bases between them. DNA for the CDR3: TGTGCCAGCAACGAGCATTTTGCTGAAGCTTTCTTT. Protein sequence: CASNEHFAEAFF.

This clone has just a few counts. The CDR3 DNA sequence: TGTGCCAGCAAGGAGACAGTAGTTACCTACGAGCAGTACTTC. Translating gives CASKETVVTYEQYF. The V call is TRBV6-1, the J call TRBJ2-7; D is possibly TRBD1 (5 bases). The V and J ends lost 7 bases and 2 bases respectively, with 15 bases between them. Germline V gives CDR1 MNHNS, CDR2 SASEGT. The CDR3 is made up of 14 amino acids.

By share, this clone counts as medium-sized. The chain uses TRBV6-5 and TRBJ1-2; a weak D match, TRBD1 (5 bases). V lost 0 bases to trimming and J lost 4 bases, with 12 bases between them. The CDR3 has 15 amino acids. Germline CDR1 reads MNHEY; CDR2 reads SVGAGI. CDR3 sequence reads: CASSYSQRGSYGYTF. CDR3 nucleotide sequence: TGTGCCAGCAGTTACTCGCAACGGGGGAGCTATGGCTACACCTTC.

V is TRBV7-6 and J is TRBJ2-2; D remains unclear. The germline CDR1 and CDR2 sequences are SGHVS and FNYEAQ. This CDR3 has 16 amino acids. V was shortened by 1 base and J by 4 bases, with 13 bases between the two germline ends. For the CDR3, the DNA is TGTGCCAGCAGCTTAGAAGGTGAGGTCGGCACCGGGGAGCTGTTTTTT. It encodes CASSLEGEVGTGELFF.

Ten or more counts support this clone. This chain joins TRBV2 and TRBJ2-5; either TRBD1 or TRBD2 may fit D (5 bases each). Germline lookup yields CDR1 SNHLY and CDR2 FYNNEI. CDR3 size: 14 residues. Trimming took off 5 bases at V and 2 bases at J, with 12 bases between the two ends. CDR3 nucleotide sequence: TGTGCCAGCAGTCCGGGACGGACACAAGAGACCCAGTACTTC. As protein: CASSPGRTQETQYF.

The CDR3 DNA reads as TGTGCCAGCAGCCAAGTTCAGGGGCACTCCGAGCAGTACTTC. It is translated as CASSQVQGHSEQYF. This rearrangement joins TRBV3-1 to TRBJ2-7, with D possibly matching TRBD1 (6 bases). The CDR3 covers 14 residues. Germline CDR1 reads LGHDT; CDR2 reads YNNKEL (reference sequence). The germline V and J ends were trimmed by 1 base and 6 bases, with 13 bases remaining between them.

The sample holds many counts of this clone. The chain recombines TRBV11-1 with TRBJ2-3; unclear D gene. The V gene's germline CDR1 is SGHAT and CDR2 FQDESV (reference sequence). CDR3 length equals 14 residues. V lost 5 bases and J 3 bases, leaving 12 bases between the germline ends. In DNA form, the CDR3 reads TGTGCCAGCAGCCTAGGGTTAAGGACAGATACGCAGTATTTT. This encodes CASSLGLRTDTQYF.

This clone turned up a few times. The identical CDR3 is also encoded by other nucleotide sequences in the sample. This chain joins TRBV6-1 and TRBJ2-7; 10 positions match TRBD1. The CDR3 extends over 15 amino acids. From germline, CDR1 is MNHNS and CDR2 SASEGT. The ends lost 7 bases at V and 5 bases at J; junction bases unmatched: 11. CDR3 sequence reads: CASTPRQGARDEQYF. The CDR3 nucleotides read TGTGCCAGCACACCTAGACAGGGGGCTCGGGACGAGCAGTACTTC.

By sample fraction, this clone is medium-sized (0.01 to 0.1%). The genes are TRBV20-1 and TRBJ2-2; 10 bases fit TRBD2. The CDR3 has 14 amino acids. V shed 1 base and J 4 bases; nucleotides not matched to a gene: 0. The V gene's germline CDR1 is DFQATT and CDR2 SNEGSKA (reference sequence). The CDR3 spells CSARGLAGTGELFF. CDR3 in DNA: TGCAGTGCTAGAGGACTAGCGGGCACCGGGGAGCTGTTTTTT.

This clone was detected ten times or more. The chain employs TRBV7-2 and TRBJ1-1; 10 nucleotides match TRBD1. The CDR3 contains 14 residues. The V gene's germline CDR1 is SGHTA and CDR2 FQGNSA. Unmatched junction bases numbered 7, after V lost 1 base and J lost 11 bases. The CDR3 reads CASSLGGQGLGAFF. CDR3 DNA sequence: TGTGCCAGCAGCTTAGGGGGACAGGGGTTAGGGGCTTTCTTT.

This clone was detected a few times. The chain combines TRBV6-1 with TRBJ2-7, with D tentatively TRBD2 (5 bases). Trimming left V 5 bases short and J 2 bases short, with 13 bases between. The germline gives CDR1 MNHNS, CDR2 SASEGT. The CDR3 totals 14 residues. The CDR3 sequence is CASSKGGRTYEQYF. CDR3 sequence (DNA): TGTGCCAGCAGTAAAGGAGGACGTACCTACGAGCAGTACTTC.

By its share, this clone is medium-sized. V usage is TRBV12-3 or TRBV12-4 and J usage is TRBJ1-1, with D possibly being TRBD1 (6 bases). The CDR3 runs 13 residues. V lost 11 bases, J lost 10 bases, and 23 bases lay in between. For the CDR3, the DNA is TGTGCCTCCTACAGGGCCCTCAATCAAGGAGCTTTCTTT. Its translation is CASYRALNQGAFF.

The chain has TRBV18 and TRBJ1-2, with a tentative D call TRBD1 (5 bases). V lost 5 bases and J lost 7, with 17 bases in between. This CDR3 contains 14 residues. Germline V CDR1 and CDR2: KGHSH, LQKENI. For the CDR3, the DNA is TGTGCCAGCTCAACTCTTCCGGGGCCTGGTGGCTACACCTTC. It translates to CASSTLPGPGGYTF.

The J gene is TRBJ2-5, the V gene TRBV28; D is unresolved. V gave up 2 bases and J gave up 5 bases, with 6 bases separating them. Germline CDR1 and CDR2: MDHEN and SYDVKM. The CDR3 runs to 12 residues. CDR3 in DNA: TGTGCCAGCAGTTTAGACGGCGAGACCCAGTACTTC. Translating gives CASSLDGETQYF.